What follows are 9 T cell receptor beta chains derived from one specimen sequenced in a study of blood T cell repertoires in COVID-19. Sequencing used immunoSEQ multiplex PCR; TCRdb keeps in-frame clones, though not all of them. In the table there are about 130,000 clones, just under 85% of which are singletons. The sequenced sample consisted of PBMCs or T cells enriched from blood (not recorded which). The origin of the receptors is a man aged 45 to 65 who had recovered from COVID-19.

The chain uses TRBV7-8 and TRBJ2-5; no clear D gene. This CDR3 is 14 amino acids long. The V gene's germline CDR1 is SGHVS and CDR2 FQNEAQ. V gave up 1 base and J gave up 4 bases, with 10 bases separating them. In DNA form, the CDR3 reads TGTGCCAGCAGCTTAGTCCAGGCGAGAGAGACCCAGTACTTC. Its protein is CASSLVQARETQYF. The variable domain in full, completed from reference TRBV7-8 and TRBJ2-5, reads GAGVSQSPRYKVAKRGQDVALRCDPISGHVSLFWYQQALGQGPEFLTYFQNEAQLDKSGLPSDRFFAERPEGSVSTLKIQRTQQEDSAVYLCASSLVQARETQYFGPGTRLLVL.

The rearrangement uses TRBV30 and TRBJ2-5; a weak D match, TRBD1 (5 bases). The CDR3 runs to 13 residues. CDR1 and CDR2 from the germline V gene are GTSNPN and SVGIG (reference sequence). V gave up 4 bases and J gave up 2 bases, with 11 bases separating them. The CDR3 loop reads CAWNWAGQETQYF. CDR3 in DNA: TGTGCCTGGAATTGGGCAGGGCAAGAGACCCAGTACTTC.

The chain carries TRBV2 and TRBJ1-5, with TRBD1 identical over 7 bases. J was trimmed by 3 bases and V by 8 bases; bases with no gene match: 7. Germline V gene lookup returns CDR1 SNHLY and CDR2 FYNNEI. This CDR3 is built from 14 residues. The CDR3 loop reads CASGRDSANQPQHF. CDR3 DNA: TGTGCCAGCGGAAGGGACAGCGCCAATCAGCCCCAGCATTTT.

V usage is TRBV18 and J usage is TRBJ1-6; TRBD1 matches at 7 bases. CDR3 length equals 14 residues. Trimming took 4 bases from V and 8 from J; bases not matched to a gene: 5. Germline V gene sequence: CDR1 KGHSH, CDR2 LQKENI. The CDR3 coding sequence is TGTGCCAGCTCACTCAAAACAGGGGATTCACCCCTCCACTTT. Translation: CASSLKTGDSPLHF.

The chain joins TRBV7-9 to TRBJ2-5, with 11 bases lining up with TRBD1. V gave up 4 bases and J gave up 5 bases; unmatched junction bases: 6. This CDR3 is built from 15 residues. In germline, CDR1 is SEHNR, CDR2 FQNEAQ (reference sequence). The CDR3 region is CASSWGQGEYETQYF. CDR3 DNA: TGTGCCAGCAGCTGGGGACAGGGGGAATATGAGACCCAGTACTTC.

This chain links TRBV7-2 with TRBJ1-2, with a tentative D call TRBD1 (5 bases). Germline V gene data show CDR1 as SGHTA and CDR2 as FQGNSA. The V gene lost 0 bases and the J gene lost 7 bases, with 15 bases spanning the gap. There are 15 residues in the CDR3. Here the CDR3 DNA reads TGTGCCAGCAGCTTAGCGCGCCCAACCGGGGGTGGCTACACCTTC. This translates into CASSLARPTGGGYTF.

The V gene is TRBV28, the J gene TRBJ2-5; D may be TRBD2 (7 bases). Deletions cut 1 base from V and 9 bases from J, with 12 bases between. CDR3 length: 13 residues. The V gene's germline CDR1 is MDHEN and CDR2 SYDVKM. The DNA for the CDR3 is TGTGCCAGCAGTTTATCTTACGGGGGGCCCCAGTACTTC. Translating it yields CASSLSYGGPQYF.

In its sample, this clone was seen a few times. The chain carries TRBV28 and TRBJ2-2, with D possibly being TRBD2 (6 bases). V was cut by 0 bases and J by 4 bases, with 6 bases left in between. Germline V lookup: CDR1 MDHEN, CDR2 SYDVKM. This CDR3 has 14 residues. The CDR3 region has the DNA TGTGCCAGCAGTTTATGGGGGGGCACCGGGGAGCTGTTTTTT. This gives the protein CASSLWGGTGELFF.

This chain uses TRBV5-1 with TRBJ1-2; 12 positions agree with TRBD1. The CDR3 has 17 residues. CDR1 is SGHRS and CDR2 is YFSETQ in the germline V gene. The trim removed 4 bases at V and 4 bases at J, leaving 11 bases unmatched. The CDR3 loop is CASSPGTGGASAYGYTF. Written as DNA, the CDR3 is TGCGCCAGCAGCCCAGGGACAGGGGGCGCTTCGGCCTATGGCTACACCTTC.